This T cell receptor (beta chain) was sequenced during a study of shared clonotypes between healthy human individuals. Overall study context: The cohort had two women and a few men, ages 18 to 49. The study's findings and limits: Tissues were not sampled, only blood, and their repertoires likely differ.

In this sample, this clone turned up a few times. Its antigen is still unknown. Every donor, a Caucasian adult, lived in Nashville, Tennessee. Germline V lookup: CDR1 SGHVS, CDR2 FNYEAQ. This CDR3 region has 15 residues. The data were produced by immunoSEQ multiplex PCR, yet TCRdb's version contains in-frame clones alone and is incomplete. Seen here are about 520,000 clones, over 70% observed once, and the top ten hold roughly 13%. This rearrangement joins TRBV7-6 to TRBJ2-5, with D perhaps TRBD2 (5 bases). The DNA matches TRBJ2-7 better at its end, which makes the J call doubtful. The source is a woman between 40 and 55 years old in good health. Some clones in this sample may be carry-over from other donors' samples. Sequenced input: PBMCs. Here the CDR3 DNA reads TGTGCCAGCAGCTTTGAGGCGGACTCCCTCTACGAGCAGTACTTC. Translated: CASSFEADSLYEQYF.